This T cell receptor beta chain was recorded in a study of shared clonotypes between healthy human individuals. This CDR3 has 21 residues. Only in-frame clones appear in the TCRdb table, and some are missing; sequencing was by immunoSEQ multiplex PCR. Counted here are 2 million or so clones, just under 95% occurring once; the ten biggest clones make up around 1.1%. CD45RO-negative cells were positively selected for CCR7, leaving out terminally differentiated effector memory CD45RA+ cells. The receptor comes from a man younger than 35 in good health. V and J are TRBV21-1 and TRBJ2-4; whether TRBD2, the table's D call, matches the DNA was not checked. TRBV21-1 is tagged as a pseudogene. The sequencing input was naive CD8+ T cells sorted from blood. The CDR3 nucleotides read TGTGCCAGCGGAAAGAAACTAGCGGGACCCCCGATCCTGTTAGCCAAAAACATTCAGTACTTC. It specifies CASGKKLAGPPILLAKNIQYF.